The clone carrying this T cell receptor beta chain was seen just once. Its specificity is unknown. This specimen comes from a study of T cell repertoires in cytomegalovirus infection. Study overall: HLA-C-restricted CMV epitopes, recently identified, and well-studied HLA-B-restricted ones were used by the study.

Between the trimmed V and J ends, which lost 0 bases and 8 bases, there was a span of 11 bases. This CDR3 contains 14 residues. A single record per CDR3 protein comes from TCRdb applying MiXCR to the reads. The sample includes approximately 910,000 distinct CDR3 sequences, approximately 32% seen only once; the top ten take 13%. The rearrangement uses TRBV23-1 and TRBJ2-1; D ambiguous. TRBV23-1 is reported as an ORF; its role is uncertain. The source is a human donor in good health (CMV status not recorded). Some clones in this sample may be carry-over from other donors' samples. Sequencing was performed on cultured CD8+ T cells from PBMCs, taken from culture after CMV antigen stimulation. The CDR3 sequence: CASSQSSRGYEQFF. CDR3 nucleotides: TGCGCCAGCAGTCAATCGTCCAGAGGCTATGAGCAGTTCTTC.